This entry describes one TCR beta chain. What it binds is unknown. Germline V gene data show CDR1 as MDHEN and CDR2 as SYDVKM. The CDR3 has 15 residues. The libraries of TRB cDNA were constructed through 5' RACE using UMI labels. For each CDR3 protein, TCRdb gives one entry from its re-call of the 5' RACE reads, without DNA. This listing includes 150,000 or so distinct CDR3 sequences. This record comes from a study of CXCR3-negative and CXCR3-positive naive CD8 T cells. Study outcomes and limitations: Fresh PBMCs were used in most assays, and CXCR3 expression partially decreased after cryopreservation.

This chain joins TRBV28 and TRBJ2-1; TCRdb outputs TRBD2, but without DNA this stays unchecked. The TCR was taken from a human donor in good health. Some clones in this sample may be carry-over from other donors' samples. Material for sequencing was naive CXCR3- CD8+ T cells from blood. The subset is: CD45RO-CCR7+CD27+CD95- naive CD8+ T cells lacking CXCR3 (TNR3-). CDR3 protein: CASSPLAGPYNEQFF. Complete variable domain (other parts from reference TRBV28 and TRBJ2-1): DVKVTQSSRYLVKRTGEKVFLECVQDMDHENMFWYRQDPGLGLRLIYFSYDVKMKEKGDIPEGYSVSREKKERFSLILESASTNQTSMYLCASSPLAGPYNEQFFGPGTRLTVL.